This T cell receptor beta chain was documented in a study of a mutant IDH1 vaccine in newly diagnosed glioma. Study-level information: Patients previously underwent radiotherapy, temozolomide, or both, and most underwent both.

Only in-frame clones appear in the TCRdb table, and some are missing; sequencing was by immunoSEQ multiplex PCR. The sample lists approximately 60,000 clones; 70% to 90% were seen once. Details on this clone: Its cognate antigen is unknown. At one boundary the junction diverges from the germline segment, which might be a read error.

Time point given: week 35, safety follow-up. Doses of 300 ug of mutant IDH1 20-mer peptide were given with topical imiquimod. The CDR3 length is 15 residues. Germline V gene sequence: CDR1 MDHEN, CDR2 SYDVKM. This rearrangement joins TRBV28 to TRBJ1-5; D may be TRBD1 (5 bases). The clonotype originates from a man aged 35 to 55 with glioma. Material: PBMCs, obtained from a glioma patient whose treatment included an IDH1 peptide vaccine. CDR3: CASSFGQGSDQPQHF. In DNA form, the CDR3 reads TGTGCCAGCAGTTTCGGGCAGGGTAGCGATCAGCCCCAGCATTTT.